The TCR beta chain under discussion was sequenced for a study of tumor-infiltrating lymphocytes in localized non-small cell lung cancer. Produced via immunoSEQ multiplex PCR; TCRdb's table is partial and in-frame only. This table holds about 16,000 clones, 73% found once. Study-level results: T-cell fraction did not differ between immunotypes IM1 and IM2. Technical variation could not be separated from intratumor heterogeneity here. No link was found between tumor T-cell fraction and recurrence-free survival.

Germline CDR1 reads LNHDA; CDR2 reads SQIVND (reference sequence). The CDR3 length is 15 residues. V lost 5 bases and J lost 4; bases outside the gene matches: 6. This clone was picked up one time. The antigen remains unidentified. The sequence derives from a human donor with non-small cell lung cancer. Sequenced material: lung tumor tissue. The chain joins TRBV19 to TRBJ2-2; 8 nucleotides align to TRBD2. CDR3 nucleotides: TGTGCCAGTAGTTGGTCCGGGAGGGCCACCGGGGAGCTGTTTTTT. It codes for CASSWSGRATGELFF.